The 28 T cell receptor beta chains given below trace back to one sample, sequenced in a study of OX40 agonist ivuxolimab in advanced cancers. The repertoire was sequenced with immunoSEQ multiplex PCR; TCRdb's copy has only in-frame clones and lacks some. The sample shows 9,500 to 14,000 clones, 70% to 85% of them seen only once. The sample here was CD4+ or CD8+ T cells sorted from blood, taken in a trial of the OX40 agonist ivuxolimab. These receptors all stem from an adult with an advanced solid tumor such as melanoma, head and neck, liver or kidney cancer.

This clone was found a few times. The V and J genes are TRBV5-5 and TRBJ2-7; TRBD2 matches at 8 bases. This CDR3 spans 16 amino acids. The trim removed 4 bases at V and 3 bases at J, leaving 12 bases unmatched. Germline V gene data show CDR1 as SGHKS and CDR2 as YYEKEE (reference sequence). In DNA form, the CDR3 reads TGTGCCAGCAGCCAAGAGGAAGCGGGGGCCCGCTACGAGCAGTACTTC. Its translation: CASSQEEAGARYEQYF. Complete variable domain (other parts from reference TRBV5-5 and TRBJ2-7): DAGVTQSPTHLIKTRGQQVTLRCSPISGHKSVSWYQQVLGQGPQFIFQYYEKEERGRGNFPDRFSARQFPNYSSELNVNALLLGDSALYLCASSQEEAGARYEQYFGPGTRLTVT.

The sample holds one count of this clone. The V call is TRBV29-1, the J call TRBJ2-1; 9 bases line up with TRBD2. This CDR3 is 13 amino acids long. J lost 9 bases, V lost 3 bases, and 6 bases had no gene match. CDR1 and CDR2 from the germline V gene are SQVTM and ANQGSEA. CDR3 in amino acids: CSVDTGLATEQFF. The CDR3 DNA follows: TGCAGCGTTGACACTGGACTAGCGACTGAGCAGTTCTTC.

The J gene is TRBJ2-7, the V gene TRBV9, with 10 bases fitting TRBD1. The ends lost 3 bases at V and 3 bases at J; junction bases unmatched: 3. Germline assignment: CDR1 SGDLS and CDR2 YYNGEE. The CDR3 length is 14 residues. The CDR3 here is CASSAWDRGYEQYF. The CDR3, as DNA: TGTGCCAGCAGCGCCTGGGACAGGGGCTACGAGCAGTACTTC.

This clone was seen more than once but under ten times. The V call is TRBV5-1, the J call TRBJ2-2; 9 bases map to TRBD1. The length of the CDR3 is 14 residues. V shed 3 bases, J shed 8 bases, and the junction held 5 bases outside the gene matches. The germline V gene encodes CDR1 SGHRS and CDR2 YFSETQ. For the CDR3, the DNA is TGCGCCAGCAGCTCCACAGGGGGCGCGGGGGAGCTGTTTTTT. It translates to CASSSTGGAGELFF.

The CDR3 spells CASSFTLSSYEQYF. The CDR3 DNA sequence: TGTGCCAGCAGCTTTACCCTAAGCTCCTACGAGCAGTACTTC. J is TRBJ2-7 and V is TRBV5-4; D remains ambiguous. Trimming took off 2 bases at V and 0 bases at J, with 9 bases between the two ends. The CDR3 is made up of 14 amino acids. The germline V gene encodes CDR1 SGHNT and CDR2 YYREEE (reference sequence).

This clone was seen only once. The V gene is TRBV2, the J gene TRBJ1-1; D remains ambiguous. CDR3 length equals 14 residues. The V gene lost 3 bases and the J gene lost 0 bases, with 8 bases spanning the gap. Per germline, CDR1 SNHLY and CDR2 FYNNEI. The CDR3 here is CASSDPGMNTEAFF. CDR3 sequence (DNA): TGTGCCAGCAGTGACCCGGGGATGAACACTGAAGCTTTCTTT.

The table lists this clone with a few counts. This chain connects TRBV30 to TRBJ2-7; weak D call: TRBD1 (5 bases). This CDR3 comprises 15 residues. V was clipped by 0 bases and J by 1 base, with 13 bases between them. Germline loops: CDR1 GTSNPN, CDR2 SVGIG (reference sequence). In nucleotides, the CDR3 is TGTGCCTGGAGTGTTAGGGGTTACCTATCCTACGAGCAGTACTTC. Amino acid sequence: CAWSVRGYLSYEQYF. The full variable domain, rest sourced from reference TRBV30 and TRBJ2-7, is SQTIHQWPATLVQPVGSPLSLECTVEGTSNPNLYWYRQAAGRGLQLLFYSVGIGQISSEVPQNLSASRPQDRQFILSSKKLLLSDSGFYLCAWSVRGYLSYEQYFGPGTRLTVT.

This chain joins TRBV7-9 and TRBJ2-1, with D perhaps TRBD2 (6 bases). V lost 5 bases to trimming and J lost 4 bases, with 15 bases between them. This CDR3 is 15 amino acids long. Germline CDR1 and CDR2: SEHNR and FQNEAQ (reference sequence). The CDR3 DNA follows: TGTGCCAGCAGCGCCGATAGCGGAGCTTACAATGAGCAGTTCTTC. This gives the protein CASSADSGAYNEQFF. Supplemented by reference TRBV7-9 and TRBJ2-1, the full variable domain reads DTGVSQNPRHKITKRGQNVTFRCDPISEHNRLYWYRQTLGQGPEFLTYFQNEAQLEKSRLLSDRFSAERPKGSFSTLEIQRTEQGDSAMYLCASSADSGAYNEQFFGPGTRLTVL.

The V and J genes are TRBV30 and TRBJ1-6; D is perhaps TRBD1 (5 bases). Germline assignment: CDR1 GTSNPN and CDR2 SVGIG (reference sequence). V lost 4 bases, J lost 9 bases, and 13 bases lay in between. The CDR3 has 13 amino acids. CDR3 in amino acids: CAWKGRDFSPLHF. The CDR3 nucleotides read TGTGCCTGGAAGGGCAGGGACTTTTCACCCCTCCACTTT.

V usage is TRBV5-6 and J usage is TRBJ2-1, with D hard to call. V lost 3 bases and J lost 2, with 6 bases in between. CDR3 length: 13 amino acids. CDR1 SGHDT and CDR2 YYEEEE come from the germline V gene. Here the CDR3 reads CASSSEAYNEQFF. The CDR3 DNA sequence: TGTGCCAGCAGCTCAGAGGCCTACAATGAGCAGTTCTTC.

This rearrangement joins TRBV6-5 to TRBJ1-5; D ambiguous. The V end lost 4 bases, the J end lost 3 bases, and 10 bases lay between the germline ends. This CDR3 has 14 residues. Germline loops: CDR1 MNHEY, CDR2 SVGAGI. Here the CDR3 DNA reads TGTGCCAGCAGTTTAGCAGGCATCAATCAGCCCCAGCATTTT. Translated, it gives CASSLAGINQPQHF.

This clone turned up a few times. The chain recombines TRBV7-3 with TRBJ2-3; D is unclear. There are 14 residues in the CDR3. Germline lookup yields CDR1 SGHTA and CDR2 FQGTGA. The V end lost 5 bases, the J end lost 6 bases, and 15 bases lay between the germline ends. The CDR3: CASSLKLGSDTQYF. The CDR3 DNA follows: TGTGCCAGCAGCCTGAAACTGGGTTCTGATACGCAGTATTTT.

This clone occurred a few times. This chain joins TRBV29-1 and TRBJ1-2; the D is unclear. Germline CDR1 SQVTM, CDR2 ANQGSEA. CDR3 size: 11 residues. Trimming took off 2 bases at V and 5 bases at J, with 6 bases between the two ends. CDR3 DNA sequence: TGCAGCGTTGAAAGGGATTATGGCTACACCTTC. As protein: CSVERDYGYTF. Together with reference TRBV29-1 and TRBJ1-2, the CDR3 gives the full variable domain: SAVISQKPSRDICQRGTSLTIQCQVDSQVTMMFWYRQQPGQSLTLIATANQGSEATYESGFVIDKFPISRPNLTFSTLTVSNMSPEDSSIYLCSVERDYGYTFGSGTRLTVV.

The sample holds one count of this clone. The rearrangement joins TRBV7-9 to TRBJ2-1; D might be TRBD1 or TRBD2, each matching 5 bases. CDR1 SEHNR and CDR2 FQNEAQ come from the germline V gene (reference sequence). The CDR3 has 15 residues. V dropped 4 bases and J dropped 2 bases, with 12 bases sitting between them. In DNA, the CDR3 is TGTGCCAGCAGCTCCCAGAGGGGAACCTACAATGAGCAGTTCTTC. It is translated as CASSSQRGTYNEQFF.

In its sample, this clone is medium-sized (0.01 to 0.1%). The V gene is TRBV27, the J gene TRBJ2-2; D may correspond to TRBD1 or TRBD2 (5 bases each). The CDR3 length is 15 residues. The germline V and J ends were trimmed by 6 bases and 3 bases, with 14 bases remaining between them. Germline-derived CDR1 and CDR2 are MNHEY and SMNVEV (reference sequence). DNA for the CDR3: TGTGCCAGCAGCCCCGAGGGGCAGCACACCGGGGAGCTGTTTTTT. It is translated as CASSPEGQHTGELFF.

This CDR3 reads CSVEDLAGGTDTQYF. The CDR3 nucleotides are TGCAGCGTTGAAGACTTGGCGGGGGGCACAGATACGCAGTATTTT. This rearrangement joins TRBV29-1 to TRBJ2-3; 7 bases are a match to TRBD2. The trim removed 0 bases at V and 1 base at J, leaving 4 bases unmatched. Germline V lookup: CDR1 SQVTM, CDR2 ANQGSEA. The CDR3 extends over 15 amino acids.

The chain uses TRBV27 and TRBJ2-7; 15 bases line up with TRBD2. The CDR3 runs 15 residues. J lost 4 bases, V lost 6 bases, and 4 bases had no gene match. Germline CDR1 is MNHEY and CDR2 is SMNVEV (reference sequence). CDR3 nucleotides: TGTGCCAGCAGCATGGGACTAGCGGGGGGATACGAGCAGTACTTC. Translating gives CASSMGLAGGYEQYF.

This clone was picked up a small number of times. The V call is TRBV21-1, the J call TRBJ2-1; the table calls TRBD2, which could not be checked here. TRBV21-1 is classified as a pseudogene. The length of the CDR3 is 17 residues. The DNA of the CDR3 is TGTGCCAGCAGCAAAGTTTCCCCGGGATACCTATACAATGAGCAGTTCTTC. Residues: CASSKVSPGYLYNEQFF.

This clone was counted only a few times. The rearrangement links TRBV19 to TRBJ2-1; 7 nucleotides match TRBD2. Germline values: CDR1 LNHDA, CDR2 SQIVND (reference sequence). The J segment lost 3 bases and the V segment lost 4 bases, leaving 3 bases of the junction unmatched. This CDR3 is built from 14 residues. CDR3 sequence: CASSTREDYNEQFF. The CDR3 coding sequence is TGTGCCAGTAGTACCCGGGAGGACTACAATGAGCAGTTCTTC.

The chain carries TRBV27 and TRBJ1-1; D remains ambiguous. The germline V and J ends were trimmed by 2 bases and 1 base, with 5 bases remaining between them. The germline CDR1 and CDR2 sequences are MNHEY and SMNVEV (reference sequence). This CDR3 is 13 amino acids long. The DNA for the CDR3 is TGTGCCAGCAGTTTAAGCCGGAACACTGAAGCTTTCTTT. Translating gives CASSLSRNTEAFF.

Here the CDR3 DNA reads TGCGCCAGCAGCCCCACGGGGCTGTCGGACTCCTACGAGCAGTACTTC. Residues: CASSPTGLSDSYEQYF. The chain links TRBV5-1 to TRBJ2-7, with D tentatively TRBD1 or TRBD2 (5 bases each). This CDR3 contains 16 residues. CDR1 and CDR2 from the germline V gene are SGHRS and YFSETQ. The germline V and J ends were trimmed by 4 bases and 0 bases, with 17 bases remaining between them.

The chain joins TRBV27 to TRBJ1-3; no firm D call. The CDR3 runs to 11 residues. The germline V gene has CDR1 MNHEY and CDR2 SMNVEV (reference sequence). The ends were cut back, 6 bases at V and 2 bases at J, with 2 bases in the middle. The CDR3 protein is CASRAGNTIYF. CDR3 nucleotides: TGTGCCAGCAGGGCTGGAAACACCATATATTTT.

The rearrangement joins TRBV5-1 to TRBJ1-1; D remains ambiguous. Deletions cut 0 bases from V and 1 base from J, with 4 bases between. Germline V gene sequence: CDR1 SGHRS, CDR2 YFSETQ. The CDR3 is made up of 13 amino acids. For the CDR3, the DNA is TGCGCCAGCAGCTTGGGCAGGAACACTGAAGCTTTCTTT. Its protein is CASSLGRNTEAFF.

The chain uses TRBV27 and TRBJ1-6, with a possible D match to TRBD1 (6 bases). Trimming pared 6 bases from V and 8 bases from J, leaving 11 bases between. The length of the CDR3 is 13 residues. Germline lookup yields CDR1 MNHEY and CDR2 SMNVEV (reference sequence). CDR3 DNA sequence: TGTGCCAGCAGCCACAGGGTTTATTCACCCCTCCACTTT. Amino acid sequence: CASSHRVYSPLHF.

The genes are TRBV27 and TRBJ2-5, with TRBD2 identical over 12 bases. Germline loops: CDR1 MNHEY, CDR2 SMNVEV (reference sequence). The CDR3 sequence is 16 residues long. V trimming: 6 bases; J trimming: 0 bases; junction bases outside the gene matches: 5. The CDR3 DNA is TGTGCCAGCAGCCGACTAGCGGGAGAGTACCAAGAGACCCAGTACTTC. Translating gives CASSRLAGEYQETQYF.

This clone was detected only once. The V and J genes are TRBV4-1 and TRBJ1-2; D is uncertain. Trimming shortened V by 1 base and J by 0 bases, and 12 bases separated the two germline ends. The CDR3 sequence is 16 residues long. CDR1 and CDR2 from the germline V gene are MGHRA and YSYEKL. CDR3 DNA sequence: TGCGCCAGCAGCCAAGCAAGCAGGACGCCTAACTATGGCTACACCTTC. It encodes CASSQASRTPNYGYTF.

The rearrangement links TRBV6-1 to TRBJ2-1; D may be TRBD2 (6 bases). V was clipped by 7 bases and J by 5 bases, with 15 bases between them. CDR1 MNHNS and CDR2 SASEGT come from the germline V gene. This CDR3 has 14 amino acids. The CDR3 DNA sequence: TGTGCCAGCACCCACCGACTAGGAAACAATGAGCAGTTCTTC. Translating it yields CASTHRLGNNEQFF.

This CDR3 is CASSMTSFANEQFF. Here the CDR3 DNA reads TGTGCCAGCAGCATGACTAGTTTTGCCAATGAGCAGTTCTTC. V gene TRBV5-4 combines with J gene TRBJ2-1, with D tentatively TRBD2 (6 bases). CDR3 length: 14 residues. Trimming removed 4 bases from V and 6 bases from J, with 14 bases in between. In germline, CDR1 is SGHNT, CDR2 YYREEE (reference sequence). Full variable domain (rest looked up from reference TRBV5-4 and TRBJ2-1): ETGVTQSPTHLIKTRGQQVTLRCSSQSGHNTVSWYQQALGQGPQFIFQYYREEENGRGNFPPRFSGLQFPNYSSELNVNALELDDSALYLCASSMTSFANEQFFGPGTRLTVL.